The 21 T cell receptor beta chains listed next were all sequenced from one sample in a study of blood T cell repertoires in COVID-19. The table came from immunoSEQ multiplex PCR; TCRdb's copy has only in-frame clones and leaves some out. Of roughly 13,000 clones listed, roughly 78% were seen once; the top ten hold over 30%. The sample comprised peripheral blood. These receptors originate from a human donor in a cohort sampled during active COVID-19.

This clone occurred once. The V and J genes are TRBV28 and TRBJ2-7; 9 bases align to TRBD1. Germline assignment: CDR1 MDHEN and CDR2 SYDVKM. The CDR3 consists of 17 residues. The ends lost 4 bases at V and 4 bases at J; junction bases unmatched: 14. The CDR3 nucleotides are TGTGCCAGCAGTTCCTCCCAGCTCGGACAGGGGTGGTACGAGCAGTACTTC. Its protein is CASSSSQLGQGWYEQYF.

The chain recombines TRBV2 with TRBJ2-7, with 9 bases identical to TRBD2. J gave up 6 bases and V 7 bases, and 13 bases lay outside the gene matches. The CDR3 extends over 15 amino acids. Germline CDR1 SNHLY, CDR2 FYNNEI. In DNA form, the CDR3 reads TGTGCCAGCACCAGGGGAGCGGGGGGCCCCCGCGAGCAGTACTTC. Translation: CASTRGAGGPREQYF.

Only one count was recorded for this clone. The rearrangement links TRBV3-1 (or the pseudogene TRBV3-2) to TRBJ1-5; 8 nucleotides agree with TRBD1. The V gene end was trimmed by 1 base and the J gene end by 5 bases; junction bases not matched to a gene: 1. CDR1 and CDR2 from the germline V gene are LGHDT and YNNKEL (reference sequence). The CDR3 extends over 14 amino acids. The CDR3 DNA sequence: TGTGCCAGCAGCCAAGGACAGGGGTATCAGCCCCAGCATTTT. It yields the protein CASSQGQGYQPQHF.

V and J are TRBV27 and TRBJ2-6; weak D call: TRBD1 (6 bases). V lost 2 bases and J 9 bases, leaving 11 bases between the germline ends. Germline V gene lookup returns CDR1 MNHEY and CDR2 SMNVEV (reference sequence). CDR3 length: 14 residues. CDR3 amino acids: CASSLRGIGNVLTF. The CDR3 bases are TGTGCCAGCAGTTTAAGGGGGATTGGCAACGTCCTGACTTTC.

This chain connects TRBV6-6 to TRBJ2-7; the D is unclear. Per the germline V gene, CDR1 is MNHNY and CDR2 is SVGAGI (reference sequence). V dropped 4 bases and J dropped 0 bases, with 13 bases sitting between them. The CDR3 contains 15 residues. CDR3 residues: CASSSLQTASYEQYF. The CDR3 nucleotides read TGTGCCAGCAGTTCCCTACAGACGGCCTCCTACGAGCAGTACTTC.

J is TRBJ2-6 and V is TRBV30; possible D gene TRBD2, 6 bases. Deletions cut 4 bases from V and 2 bases from J, with 18 bases between. The CDR3 contains 17 residues. In germline, CDR1 is GTSNPN, CDR2 SVGIG (reference sequence). Here the CDR3 DNA reads TGTGCCTGGATTGGTCGGCTGGGAGGACCTGGGGCCAACGTCCTGACTTTC. Amino acids: CAWIGRLGGPGANVLTF.

This chain connects TRBV30 to TRBJ2-1; TRBD2 matches 8 bases. Germline CDR1 and CDR2: GTSNPN and SVGIG (reference sequence). The CDR3 has 12 amino acids. Trimming at V came to 5 bases and at J to 7 bases, leaving 4 bases not matched to a gene. CDR3 DNA: TGTGCCTGGGGTCGACTAGCGAATGAGCAGTTCTTC. The encoded protein is CAWGRLANEQFF.

This chain links TRBV7-9 with TRBJ2-5; 7 bases match TRBD2. The CDR3 consists of 17 residues. V lost 5 bases, J lost 2 bases, and 14 bases stayed unmatched. CDR1 SEHNR and CDR2 FQNEAQ come from the germline V gene (reference sequence). In DNA, the CDR3 is TGTGCCAGCAGCCATTCTCGGGGGACTAACCGACAAGAGACCCAGTACTTC. Its translation: CASSHSRGTNRQETQYF.

This clone has just a few counts. The rearrangement links TRBV25-1 to TRBJ2-3, with 9 bases matching TRBD1. The junction had 9 bases not matched to a gene; V was cut back by 5 bases and J by 9 bases. The V gene's germline CDR1 is MGHDK and CDR2 SYGVNS. CDR3 length: 14 residues. The CDR3 nucleotides are TGTGCCAGCAGTCCACCGGGACAGGGATCAACGCAGTATTTT. Residues: CASSPPGQGSTQYF.

The gene calls are TRBV7-6 and TRBJ2-7; 10 nucleotides agree with TRBD2. Germline CDR1 SGHVS, CDR2 FNYEAQ. The CDR3 length is 16 residues. The junction had 14 bases not matched to a gene; V was cut back by 5 bases and J by 7 bases. The CDR3 DNA reads as TGTGCCAGCAGCCCGCGTCTAAGCGGGGGGGCCGGAGAGCAGTACTTC. This sequence encodes CASSPRLSGGAGEQYF. The full variable domain, its missing parts supplied by reference TRBV7-6 and TRBJ2-7, is GAGVSQSPRYKVTKRGQDVALRCDPISGHVSLYWYRQALGQGPEFLTYFNYEAQQDKSGLPNDRFSAERPEGSISTLTIQRTEQRDSAMYRCASSPRLSGGAGEQYFGPGTRLTVT.

V gene TRBV30 combines with J gene TRBJ2-1, with TRBD1 as a possible D gene (5 bases). Between the trimmed V and J ends, which lost 2 bases and 0 bases, there was a span of 8 bases. Germline CDR1 and CDR2: GTSNPN and SVGIG (reference sequence). This CDR3 is built from 14 residues. The CDR3 region is CAWSTGSSYNEQFF. Written as DNA, the CDR3 is TGTGCCTGGAGTACAGGTAGCTCCTACAATGAGCAGTTCTTC.

The chain carries TRBV7-9 and TRBJ2-1, with 10 bases fitting TRBD1. The germline gives CDR1 SEHNR, CDR2 FQNEAQ (reference sequence). The CDR3 length is 15 residues. With 3 bases clipped from V and 5 bases from J, the junction kept 4 bases outside the gene matches. CDR3 sequence: CASSLLGTGDNEQFF. The CDR3 region has the DNA TGTGCCAGCAGCTTGCTCGGGACAGGGGACAATGAGCAGTTCTTC.

The chain uses TRBV6-4 and TRBJ1-2; weak D call: TRBD1 (5 bases). Germline assignment: CDR1 MRHNA and CDR2 SNTAGT. V was pared by 2 bases and J by 8 bases, with 12 bases between. There are 13 residues in the CDR3. CDR3 sequence: CASSDRGLEGYTF. CDR3 nucleotide sequence: TGTGCCAGCAGTGACAGGGGATTGGAAGGCTACACCTTC.

The rearrangement joins TRBV6-1 to TRBJ1-6; D possibly corresponds to TRBD1 (5 bases). This CDR3 spans 14 amino acids. V was clipped by 3 bases and J by 6 bases, with 9 bases between them. Germline V lookup: CDR1 MNHNS, CDR2 SASEGT. The CDR3 loop reads CASSDAGINSPLHF. The CDR3 DNA follows: TGTGCCAGCAGTGACGCAGGGATTAATTCACCCCTCCACTTT.

The sample holds one count of this clone. The rearrangement uses TRBV18 and TRBJ1-1, with a tentative D call TRBD1 (6 bases). CDR1 KGHSH and CDR2 LQKENI come from the germline V gene. V was trimmed by 3 bases and J by 1 base, leaving 9 bases between them. The CDR3 runs to 14 residues. For the CDR3, the DNA is TGTGCCAGCTCACCTAAACAGGGGAACACTGAAGCTTTCTTT. This gives the protein CASSPKQGNTEAFF.

This sequence joins TRBV25-1 and TRBJ1-1, with D uncertain. The CDR3 consists of 14 residues. V shed 5 bases and J shed 1 base, with 11 bases lying between them. Germline V gives CDR1 MGHDK, CDR2 SYGVNS. CDR3 residues: CASSYPGENTEAFF. The CDR3 DNA sequence: TGTGCCAGCAGTTATCCGGGTGAGAACACTGAAGCTTTCTTT.

This chain links TRBV18 with TRBJ2-2; 8 nucleotides agree with TRBD1. V shed 1 base and J 2 bases; nucleotides not matched to a gene: 6. CDR1 is KGHSH, CDR2 LQKENI, per germline. The CDR3 extends over 17 amino acids. This CDR3 reads CASSPRDRGYNTGELFF. CDR3 coding DNA: TGTGCCAGCTCACCACGAGACAGGGGTTATAACACCGGGGAGCTGTTTTTT.

The chain carries TRBV28 and TRBJ2-7, with D possibly matching TRBD2 (5 bases). The CDR3 runs 16 residues. V gave up 5 bases and J gave up 7 bases, with 24 bases separating them. Germline-derived CDR1 and CDR2 are MDHEN and SYDVKM. The CDR3 region is CASSLPGKVTSREQYF. The CDR3 coding sequence is TGTGCCAGCAGTCTCCCCGGGAAGGTTACCTCCAGGGAGCAGTACTTC.

This clone was detected only a few times. J is TRBJ1-3 and V is TRBV7-2; the D gene is possibly TRBD1 (5 bases). CDR3 size: 15 residues. Germline V gene lookup returns CDR1 SGHTA and CDR2 FQGNSA. V was shortened by 1 base and J by 2 bases, with 9 bases between the two germline ends. CDR3 sequence (DNA): TGTGCCAGCAGCTTAGTAGCGGGGGCTGGAAACACCATATATTTT. Protein product: CASSLVAGAGNTIYF. Variable domain in full (rest from reference TRBV7-2 and TRBJ1-3): GAGVSQSPSNKVTEKGKDVELRCDPISGHTALYWYRQSLGQGLEFLIYFQGNSAPDKSGLPSDRFSAERTGGSVSTLTIQRTQQEDSAVYLCASSLVAGAGNTIYFGEGSWLTVV.

The CDR3 loop is CASSIRGQEVSPLHF. The CDR3 DNA sequence: TGCGCCAGCAGCATCCGAGGGCAGGAGGTCTCACCCCTCCACTTT. The chain joins TRBV4-1 to TRBJ1-6, with D hard to call. CDR1 is MGHRA, CDR2 YSYEKL, per germline. The CDR3 contains 15 residues. The V and J ends lost 5 bases and 10 bases respectively, with 18 bases between them.

This chain connects TRBV19 to TRBJ2-1; 8 bases align to TRBD1. With V trimmed by 2 bases and J by 4 bases, 4 bases remained unmatched. This CDR3 contains 15 residues. Germline assignment: CDR1 LNHDA and CDR2 SQIVND (reference sequence). CDR3 coding DNA: TGTGCCAGTAGTATAAGCCGGGACAGGTACAATGAGCAGTTCTTC. It yields the protein CASSISRDRYNEQFF.